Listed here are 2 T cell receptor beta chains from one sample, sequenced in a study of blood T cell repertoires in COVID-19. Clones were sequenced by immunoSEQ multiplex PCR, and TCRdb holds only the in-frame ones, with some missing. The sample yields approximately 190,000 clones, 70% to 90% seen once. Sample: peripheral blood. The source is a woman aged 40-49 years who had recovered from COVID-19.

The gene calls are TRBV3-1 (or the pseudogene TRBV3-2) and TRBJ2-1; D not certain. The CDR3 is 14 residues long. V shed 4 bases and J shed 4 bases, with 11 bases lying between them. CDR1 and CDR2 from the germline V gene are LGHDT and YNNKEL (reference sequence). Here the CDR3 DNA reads TGTGCCAGCAGCCCGACGGGTCTGTACAATGAGCAGTTCTTC. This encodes CASSPTGLYNEQFF.

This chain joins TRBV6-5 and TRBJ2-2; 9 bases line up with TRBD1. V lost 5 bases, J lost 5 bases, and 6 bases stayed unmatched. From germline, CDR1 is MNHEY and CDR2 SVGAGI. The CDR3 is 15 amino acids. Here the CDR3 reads CASSITGGLTGELFF. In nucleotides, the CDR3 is TGTGCCAGCAGTATCACAGGGGGCTTGACCGGGGAGCTGTTTTTT.